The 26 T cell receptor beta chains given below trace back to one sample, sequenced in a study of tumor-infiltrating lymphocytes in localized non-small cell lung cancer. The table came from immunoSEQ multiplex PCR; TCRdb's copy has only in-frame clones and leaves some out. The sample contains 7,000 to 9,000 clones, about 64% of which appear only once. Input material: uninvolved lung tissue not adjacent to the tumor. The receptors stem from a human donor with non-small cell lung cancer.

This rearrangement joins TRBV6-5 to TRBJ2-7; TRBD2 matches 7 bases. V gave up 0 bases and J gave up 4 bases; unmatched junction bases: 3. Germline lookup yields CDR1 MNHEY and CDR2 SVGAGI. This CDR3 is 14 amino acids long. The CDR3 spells CASSYSRGDYEQYF. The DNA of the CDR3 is TGTGCCAGCAGTTACTCTCGGGGGGATTACGAGCAGTACTTC.

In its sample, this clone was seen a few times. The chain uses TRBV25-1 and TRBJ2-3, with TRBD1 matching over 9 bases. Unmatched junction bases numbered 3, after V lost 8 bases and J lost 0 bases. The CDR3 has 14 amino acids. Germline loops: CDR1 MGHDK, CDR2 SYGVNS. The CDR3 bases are TGTGCCAGCCGAGACAGGGGGAGCACAGATACGCAGTATTTT. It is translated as CASRDRGSTDTQYF.

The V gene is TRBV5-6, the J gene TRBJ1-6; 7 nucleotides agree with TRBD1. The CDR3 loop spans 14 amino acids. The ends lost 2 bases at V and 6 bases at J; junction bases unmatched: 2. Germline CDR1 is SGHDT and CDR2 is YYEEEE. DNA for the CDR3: TGTGCCAGCAGCTTCCAGGGGGTTAATTCACCCCTCCACTTT. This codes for CASSFQGVNSPLHF.

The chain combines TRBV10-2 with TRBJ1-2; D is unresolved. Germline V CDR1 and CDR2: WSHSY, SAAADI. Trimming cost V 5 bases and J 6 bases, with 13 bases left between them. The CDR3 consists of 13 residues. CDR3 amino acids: CASSTGLGHGYTF. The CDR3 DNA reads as TGCGCCAGCAGTACCGGTCTGGGTCATGGCTACACCTTC.

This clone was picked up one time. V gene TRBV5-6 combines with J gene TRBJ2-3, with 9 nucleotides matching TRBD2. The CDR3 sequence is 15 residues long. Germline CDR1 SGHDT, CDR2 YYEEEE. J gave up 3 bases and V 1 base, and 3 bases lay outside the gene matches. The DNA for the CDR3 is TGTGCCAGCAGCTTGCTAGCGGGACCGACAGATACGCAGTATTTT. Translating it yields CASSLLAGPTDTQYF.

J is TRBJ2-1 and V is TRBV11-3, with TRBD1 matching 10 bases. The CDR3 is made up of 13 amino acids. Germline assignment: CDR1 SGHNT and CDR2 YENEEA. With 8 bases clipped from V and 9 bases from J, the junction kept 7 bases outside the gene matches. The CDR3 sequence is CASGRQGAGEQFF. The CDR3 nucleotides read TGTGCCAGCGGTCGACAGGGGGCAGGTGAGCAGTTCTTC.

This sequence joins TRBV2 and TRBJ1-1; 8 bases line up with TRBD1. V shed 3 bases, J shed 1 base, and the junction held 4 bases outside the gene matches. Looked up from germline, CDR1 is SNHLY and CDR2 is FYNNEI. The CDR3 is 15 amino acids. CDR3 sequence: CASSDQGASNTEAFF. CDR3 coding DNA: TGTGCCAGCAGTGATCAGGGGGCCTCGAACACTGAAGCTTTCTTT.

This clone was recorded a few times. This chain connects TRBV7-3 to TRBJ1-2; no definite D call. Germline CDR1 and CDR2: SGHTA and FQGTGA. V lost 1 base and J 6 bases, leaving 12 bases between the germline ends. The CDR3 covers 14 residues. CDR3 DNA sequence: TGTGCCAGCAGCTTAAATCCACACGGGGATGGCTACACCTTC. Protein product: CASSLNPHGDGYTF.

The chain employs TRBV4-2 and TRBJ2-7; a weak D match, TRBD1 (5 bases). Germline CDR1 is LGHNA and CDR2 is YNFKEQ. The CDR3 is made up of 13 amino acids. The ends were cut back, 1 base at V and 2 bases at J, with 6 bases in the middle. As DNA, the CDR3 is TGTGCCAGCAGCCAAGTGACAGCCTACGAGCAGTACTTC. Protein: CASSQVTAYEQYF.

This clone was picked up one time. The CDR3, as DNA: TGCAGTGCAAGACAGGGGGGAGCCCAGTACTTC. Its translation: CSARQGGAQYF. This chain joins TRBV20-1 and TRBJ2-5, with 9 nucleotides matching TRBD1. This CDR3 spans 11 amino acids. CDR1 DFQATT and CDR2 SNEGSKA come from the germline V gene (reference sequence). The V gene end was trimmed by 6 bases and the J gene end by 9 bases; junction bases not matched to a gene: 5.

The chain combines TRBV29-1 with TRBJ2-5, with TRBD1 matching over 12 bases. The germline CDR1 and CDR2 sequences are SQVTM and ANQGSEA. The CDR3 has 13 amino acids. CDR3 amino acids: CSARDRGRETQYF. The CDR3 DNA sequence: TGCAGTGCCCGGGACAGGGGGCGAGAGACCCAGTACTTC.

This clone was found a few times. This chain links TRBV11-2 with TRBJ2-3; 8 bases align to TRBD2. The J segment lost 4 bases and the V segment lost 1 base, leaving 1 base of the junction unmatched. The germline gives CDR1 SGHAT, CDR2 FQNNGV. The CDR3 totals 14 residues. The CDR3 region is CASSLAGGADTQYF. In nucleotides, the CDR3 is TGTGCCAGCAGCTTAGCGGGGGGGGCAGATACGCAGTATTTT.

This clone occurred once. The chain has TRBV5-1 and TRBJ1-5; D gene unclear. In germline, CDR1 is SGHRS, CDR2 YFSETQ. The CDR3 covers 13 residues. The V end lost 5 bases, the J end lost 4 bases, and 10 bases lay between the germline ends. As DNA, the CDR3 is TGCGCCAGCAGGGCAGGAGATAATCAGCCCCAGCATTTT. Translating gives CASRAGDNQPQHF.

CDR3 region: CASSAGDYGYTF. The DNA of the CDR3 is TGTGCCAGCAGCGCCGGGGACTATGGCTACACCTTC. The chain employs TRBV11-2 and TRBJ1-2, with D hard to call. CDR3 size: 12 residues. V gave up 5 bases and J gave up 3 bases, with 7 bases separating them. CDR1 is SGHAT and CDR2 is FQNNGV in the germline V gene.

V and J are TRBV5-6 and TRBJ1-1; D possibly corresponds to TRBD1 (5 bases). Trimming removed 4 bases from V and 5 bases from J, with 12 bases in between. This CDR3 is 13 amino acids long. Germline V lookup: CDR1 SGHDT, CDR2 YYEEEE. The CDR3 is CASSPYRKTEAFF. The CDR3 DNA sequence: TGTGCCAGCAGCCCATACAGGAAAACTGAAGCTTTCTTT.

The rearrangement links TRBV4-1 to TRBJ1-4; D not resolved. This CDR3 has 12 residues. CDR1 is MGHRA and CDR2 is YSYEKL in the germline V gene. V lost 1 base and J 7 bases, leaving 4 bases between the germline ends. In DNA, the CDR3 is TGCGCCAGCAGCCAAGGGAGTGAAAAACTGTTTTTT. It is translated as CASSQGSEKLFF.

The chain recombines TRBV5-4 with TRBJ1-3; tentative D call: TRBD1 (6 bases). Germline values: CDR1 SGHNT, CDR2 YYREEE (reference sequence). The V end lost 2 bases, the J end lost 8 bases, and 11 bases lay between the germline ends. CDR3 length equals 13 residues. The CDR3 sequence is CASSLMGADTIYF. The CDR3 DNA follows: TGTGCCAGCAGCTTAATGGGGGCTGACACCATATATTTT.

The CDR3 coding sequence is TGCGCCAGCAGCTTGGTAAGAGGGGGTGAGTACGAGCAGTACTTC. This codes for CASSLVRGGEYEQYF. The chain links TRBV5-1 to TRBJ2-7; TRBD1 might be the D (6 bases). The V gene's germline CDR1 is SGHRS and CDR2 YFSETQ. The CDR3 sequence is 15 residues long. The V and J ends lost 0 bases and 4 bases respectively, with 14 bases between them.

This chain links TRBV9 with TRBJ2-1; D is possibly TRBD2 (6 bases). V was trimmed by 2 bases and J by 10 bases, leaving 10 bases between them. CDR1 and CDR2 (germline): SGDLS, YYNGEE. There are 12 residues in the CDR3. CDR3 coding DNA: TGTGCCAGCAGCGTCCGGGGAGGCGAGCAGTTCTTC. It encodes CASSVRGGEQFF.

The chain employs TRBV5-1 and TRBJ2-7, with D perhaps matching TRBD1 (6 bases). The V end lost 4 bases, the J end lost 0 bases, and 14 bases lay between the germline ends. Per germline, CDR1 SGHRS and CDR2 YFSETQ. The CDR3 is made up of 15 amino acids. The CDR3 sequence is CASSRGTLSSYEQYF. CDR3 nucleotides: TGCGCCAGCAGCCGTGGGACACTAAGCTCCTACGAGCAGTACTTC.

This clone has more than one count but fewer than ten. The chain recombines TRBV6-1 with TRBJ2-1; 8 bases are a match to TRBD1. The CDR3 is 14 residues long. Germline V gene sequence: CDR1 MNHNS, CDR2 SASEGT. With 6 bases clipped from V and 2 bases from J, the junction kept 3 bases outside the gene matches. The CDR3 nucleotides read TGTGCCAGCAGCCCGGACAGGGCCTACAATGAGCAGTTCTTC. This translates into CASSPDRAYNEQFF.

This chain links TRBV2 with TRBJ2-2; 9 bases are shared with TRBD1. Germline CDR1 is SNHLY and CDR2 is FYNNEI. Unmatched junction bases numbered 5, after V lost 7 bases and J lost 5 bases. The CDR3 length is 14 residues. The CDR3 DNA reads TGTGCCAGCAAAAGGGACAGGGCAACCGGGGAGCTGTTTTTT. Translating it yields CASKRDRATGELFF.

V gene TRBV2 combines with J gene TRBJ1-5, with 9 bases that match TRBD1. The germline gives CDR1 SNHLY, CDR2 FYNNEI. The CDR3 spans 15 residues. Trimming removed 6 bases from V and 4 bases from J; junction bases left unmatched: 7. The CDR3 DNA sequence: TGTGCCAGCAGGGTAGGACAGGGGTGGAATCAGCCCCAGCATTTT. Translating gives CASRVGQGWNQPQHF.

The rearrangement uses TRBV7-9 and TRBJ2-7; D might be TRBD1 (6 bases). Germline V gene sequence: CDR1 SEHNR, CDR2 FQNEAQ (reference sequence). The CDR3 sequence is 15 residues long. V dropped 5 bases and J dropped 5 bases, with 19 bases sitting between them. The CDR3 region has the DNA TGTGCCAGCAGCCCAACCCCAGGCAGGGGAAACGAGCAGTACTTC. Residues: CASSPTPGRGNEQYF.

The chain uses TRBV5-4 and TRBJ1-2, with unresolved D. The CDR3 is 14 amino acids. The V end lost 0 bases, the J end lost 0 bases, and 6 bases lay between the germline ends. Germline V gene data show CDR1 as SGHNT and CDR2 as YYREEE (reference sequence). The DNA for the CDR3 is TGTGCCAGCAGCTTGGCTAGGCCTAACTATGGCTACACCTTC. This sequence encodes CASSLARPNYGYTF.

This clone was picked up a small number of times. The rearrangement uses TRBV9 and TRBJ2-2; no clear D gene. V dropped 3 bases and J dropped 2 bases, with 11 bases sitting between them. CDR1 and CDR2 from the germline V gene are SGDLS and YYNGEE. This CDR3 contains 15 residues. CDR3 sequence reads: CASSDDTVNTGELFF. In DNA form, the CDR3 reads TGTGCCAGCAGCGATGACACCGTTAACACCGGGGAGCTGTTTTTT.